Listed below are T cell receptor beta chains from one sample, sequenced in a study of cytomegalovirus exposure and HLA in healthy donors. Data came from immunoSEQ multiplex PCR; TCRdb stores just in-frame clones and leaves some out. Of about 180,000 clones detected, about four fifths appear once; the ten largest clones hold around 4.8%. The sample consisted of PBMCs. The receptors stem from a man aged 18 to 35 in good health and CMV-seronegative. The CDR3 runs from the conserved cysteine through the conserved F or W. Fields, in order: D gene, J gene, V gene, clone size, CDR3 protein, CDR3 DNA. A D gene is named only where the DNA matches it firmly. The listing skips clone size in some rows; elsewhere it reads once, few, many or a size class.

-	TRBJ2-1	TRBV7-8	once	CASSFSDNYNEQFF	TGTGCCAGCAGCTTTTCGGACAACTACAATGAGCAGTTCTTC
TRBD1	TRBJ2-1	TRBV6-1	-	CASSADRVKYNEQFF	TGTGCCAGCAGTGCCGACAGGGTTAAGTACAATGAGCAGTTCTTC
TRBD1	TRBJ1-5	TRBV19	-	CASSIPGQGGNQPQHF	TGTGCCAGTAGTATCCCGGGACAGGGGGGCAATCAGCCCCAGCATTTT
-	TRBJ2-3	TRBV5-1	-	CASSLTPGRDTSGTDTQYF	TGCGCCAGCAGCTTGACCCCGGGGAGGGACACCTCCGGCACAGATACGCAGTATTTT
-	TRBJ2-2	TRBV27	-	CASSLGVGRESGELFF	TGTGCCAGCAGTTTAGGAGTAGGGCGGGAATCCGGGGAGCTGTTTTTT
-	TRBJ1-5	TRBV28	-	CASSPDSGAGAQHF	TGTGCCAGCAGCCCGGACAGCGGGGCAGGGGCCCAGCATTTT
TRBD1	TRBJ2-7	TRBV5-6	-	CASSLLGQGVYEQYF	TGTGCCAGCAGCTTGTTGGGACAGGGGGTTTACGAGCAGTACTTC
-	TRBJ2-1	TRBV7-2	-	CASSFYGAEQFF	TGTGCCAGCAGCTTTTATGGGGCCGAGCAGTTCTTC
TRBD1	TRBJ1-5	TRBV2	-	CASEGAGLLQPQHF	TGTGCCAGCGAGGGGGCGGGTCTTCTCCAGCCCCAGCATTTT
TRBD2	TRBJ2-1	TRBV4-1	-	CASSPVSGRMNEQFF	TGCGCCAGCAGCCCAGTTAGCGGGAGAATGAATGAGCAGTTCTTC
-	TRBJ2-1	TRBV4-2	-	CASSQDGRDYNEQFF	TGTGCCAGCAGCCAAGATGGGCGGGACTACAATGAGCAGTTCTTC
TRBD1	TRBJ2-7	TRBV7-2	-	CASSFGQEYEQYF	TGTGCCAGCAGCTTTGGACAGGAATACGAGCAGTACTTC
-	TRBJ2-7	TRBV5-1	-	CASSLVGKDYEQYF	TGCGCCAGCAGCTTAGTCGGGAAAGACTACGAGCAGTACTTC
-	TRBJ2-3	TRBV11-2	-	CASYPGWASTDTQYF	TGTGCCAGCTACCCTGGGTGGGCGAGCACAGATACGCAGTATTTT
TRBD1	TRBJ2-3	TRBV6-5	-	CASTPGQGTDTQYF	TGTGCCAGCACCCCGGGACAGGGCACAGATACGCAGTATTTT
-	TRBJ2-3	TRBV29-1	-	CSSRVSGGDTQYF	TGCAGCTCCCGGGTATCGGGTGGGGATACGCAGTATTTT
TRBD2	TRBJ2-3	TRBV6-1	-	CASSLSSGRADTQYF	TGTGCCAGCAGCCTCTCTAGCGGGAGGGCAGATACGCAGTATTTT
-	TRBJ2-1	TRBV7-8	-	CASSLAYVNEQFF	TGTGCCAGCAGCTTAGCATATGTTAATGAGCAGTTCTTC
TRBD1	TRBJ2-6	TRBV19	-	CASSSSRDRGPGANVLTF	TGTGCCAGTAGTTCCTCACGGGACAGGGGTCCTGGGGCCAACGTCCTGACTTTC
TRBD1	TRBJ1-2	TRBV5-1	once	CASSLVGTGGGRHGYTF	TGCGCCAGCAGCTTGGTCGGGACAGGGGGCGGCCGCCATGGCTACACCTTC
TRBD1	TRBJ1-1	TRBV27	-	CASSLLQGAAEAFF	TGTGCCAGCAGTTTATTGCAGGGGGCCGCTGAAGCTTTCTTT
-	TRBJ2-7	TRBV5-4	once	CASSSTAYEQYF	TGTGCCAGCAGCTCAACAGCCTACGAGCAGTACTTC
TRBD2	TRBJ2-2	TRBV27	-	CASRNRGTSGRELGELFF	TGTGCCAGCAGGAACCGCGGGACTAGCGGGAGGGAACTCGGGGAGCTGTTTTTT
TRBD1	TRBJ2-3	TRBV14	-	CASSPLMDRNPDTQYF	TGTGCCAGCAGCCCCCTAATGGACAGGAATCCAGATACGCAGTATTTT
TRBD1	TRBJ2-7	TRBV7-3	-	CASSPGTGDEQYF	TGTGCCAGCAGCCCCGGGACAGGGGACGAGCAGTACTTC
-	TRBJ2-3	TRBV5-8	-	CASSFPGGWLSTDTQYF	TGTGCCAGCAGCTTCCCAGGAGGGTGGTTGAGCACAGATACGCAGTATTTT
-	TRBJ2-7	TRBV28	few	CASSLWERGGYEQYF	TGTGCCAGCAGTTTATGGGAAAGAGGGGGCTACGAGCAGTACTTC
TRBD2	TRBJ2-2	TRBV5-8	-	CASSSGLAVTNTGELFF	TGTGCCAGCAGCTCGGGACTAGCGGTGACCAACACCGGGGAGCTGTTTTTT
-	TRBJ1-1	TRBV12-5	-	CASGLTVGVEAFF	TGTGCTAGTGGTTTAACTGTCGGGGTTGAAGCTTTCTTT
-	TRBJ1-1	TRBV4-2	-	CASSLSRGNGEAFF	TGTGCCAGCAGCCTAAGTCGAGGAAACGGGGAAGCTTTCTTT
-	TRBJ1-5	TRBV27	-	CASRRTVGQPQHF	TGTGCCAGCCGACGGACAGTCGGTCAGCCCCAGCATTTT
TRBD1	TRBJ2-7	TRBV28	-	CASTLTETGGYEQYF	TGTGCCAGCACCTTAACCGAGACAGGGGGCTACGAGCAGTACTTC
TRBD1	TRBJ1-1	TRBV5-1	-	CASSPPDREAFF	TGCGCCAGCAGCCCCCCGGACAGGGAAGCTTTCTTT
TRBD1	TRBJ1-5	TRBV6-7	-	CASEQGSGQPQHF	TGTGCCAGCGAACAGGGGTCGGGTCAGCCCCAGCATTTT
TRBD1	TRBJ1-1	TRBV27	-	CASSRGQGNTEAFF	TGTGCCAGCAGCCGGGGACAGGGGAACACTGAAGCTTTCTTT
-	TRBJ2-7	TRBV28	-	CASSLEERSYEQYF	TGTGCCAGCAGTTTAGAGGAGCGGTCCTACGAGCAGTACTTC
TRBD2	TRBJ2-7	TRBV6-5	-	CASSWGREGNEQYF	TGTGCCAGCAGTTGGGGGCGGGAGGGGAACGAGCAGTACTTC